These 7 T cell receptor beta chains were all obtained from the same sample, sequenced in a study of radiotherapy plus CTLA-4 blockade in lung cancer. Data came from immunoSEQ multiplex PCR; TCRdb stores just in-frame clones and leaves some out. Of 89,000 or so clones listed, roughly 80% are singletons. The input for sequencing was peripheral blood, taken from a patient treated with radiotherapy plus ipilimumab. The receptors were gathered from a human donor with non-small cell lung cancer who had a partial response to radiotherapy plus ipilimumab.

The rearrangement uses TRBV2 and TRBJ2-3; 10 positions match TRBD1. J was trimmed by 6 bases and V by 8 bases; bases with no gene match: 8. Germline V gene data show CDR1 as SNHLY and CDR2 as FYNNEI. This CDR3 region has 14 residues. Written as DNA, the CDR3 is TGTGCCAGCGGGGGACAGGGGTTGTTTGATACGCAGTATTTT. It encodes CASGGQGLFDTQYF. Variable domain in full (rest from reference TRBV2 and TRBJ2-3): EPEVTQTPSHQVTQMGQEVILRCVPISNHLYFYWYRQILGQKVEFLVSFYNNEISEKSEIFDDQFSVERPDGSNFTLKIRSTKLEDSAMYFCASGGQGLFDTQYFGPGTRLTVL.

The V gene is TRBV7-2, the J gene TRBJ1-3; D is unclear. The CDR3 contains 15 residues. Trimming took off 0 bases at V and 0 bases at J, with 6 bases between the two ends. Germline V CDR1 and CDR2: SGHTA, FQGNSA. In nucleotides, the CDR3 is TGTGCCAGCAGCTTAGCGGGAGCCTCTGGAAACACCATATATTTT. Its protein is CASSLAGASGNTIYF.

The gene calls are TRBV7-9 and TRBJ1-1, with 8 bases that match TRBD1. CDR3 length: 14 residues. With 5 bases clipped from V and 0 bases from J, the junction kept 2 bases outside the gene matches. Per germline, CDR1 SEHNR and CDR2 FQNEAQ (reference sequence). Here the CDR3 reads CASSRTGMNTEAFF. The CDR3 nucleotides are TGTGCCAGCAGCCGGACAGGGATGAACACTGAAGCTTTCTTT.

The chain has TRBV5-1 and TRBJ2-5; a weak D match, TRBD2 (5 bases). The V end lost 0 bases, the J end lost 4 bases, and 10 bases lay between the germline ends. CDR1 is SGHRS, CDR2 YFSETQ, per germline. CDR3 size: 14 residues. This CDR3 reads CASSLEGVGETQYF. DNA for the CDR3: TGCGCCAGCAGCTTGGAGGGAGTGGGAGAGACCCAGTACTTC.

Here the CDR3 DNA reads TGTGCCAGCAGCTTAGTTCCAAGGACAGGGGGAGCAGATACGCAGTATTTT. This codes for CASSLVPRTGGADTQYF. The genes are TRBV11-2 and TRBJ2-3, with 10 positions matching TRBD1. Germline V gives CDR1 SGHAT, CDR2 FQNNGV. Trimming at V came to 1 base and at J to 4 bases, leaving 8 bases not matched to a gene. This CDR3 is built from 17 residues.

The chain combines TRBV11-2 with TRBJ2-1; tentatively, D is TRBD2 (6 bases). Germline V gene sequence: CDR1 SGHAT, CDR2 FQNNGV. Trimming pared 3 bases from V and 0 bases from J, leaving 12 bases between. This CDR3 is 16 amino acids long. CDR3 loop: CASSLMLAASYNEQFF. CDR3 DNA sequence: TGTGCCAGCAGCTTGATGTTAGCGGCCTCCTACAATGAGCAGTTCTTC.

In the case of this clone: Other DNA sequences from this sample encode an identical CDR3 as well. The chain is built from TRBV5-1 and TRBJ2-1; D ambiguous. Trimming took off 6 bases at V and 0 bases at J, with 7 bases between the two ends. This CDR3 has 13 residues. Germline CDR1 is SGHRS and CDR2 is YFSETQ. CDR3 residues: CASTRDSYNEQFF. The CDR3 DNA reads as TGCGCCAGCACCCGCGACTCCTACAATGAGCAGTTCTTC.